This T cell receptor (beta chain) appears in the sequencing data of a study of T cells in lung cancer brain metastases. TCRdb's copy holds only in-frame clones and misses some; the assay was immunoSEQ multiplex PCR. The sample lists 2,000 to 2,500 clones; 90% to 95% were seen once. The CDR3 runs 14 residues. Trimming took 7 bases from V and 2 from J, leaving 15 bases between them. Germline-derived CDR1 and CDR2 are MNHNY and SVGAGI (reference sequence). The chain combines TRBV6-6 with TRBJ2-7; perhaps TRBD1 as D (6 bases). What was sequenced was tumor tissue from the primary lung tumor. This receptor was obtained from a woman in her twenties or thirties with non-small cell lung cancer. The CDR3: CASTFQGTTYEQYF. The CDR3 DNA reads TGTGCCAGCACGTTCCAGGGGACCACCTACGAGCAGTACTTC.